This T cell receptor beta chain was sequenced for a study of cytomegalovirus exposure and HLA in healthy donors. Study-wide results and limits: Investigators reported 150 to 200 TCR beta chains as tied to cytomegalovirus. Whilst most TCR sequences proved rare, a subset of public TCRs occurred across many donors. Researchers reported that a few CMV-associated chains were confirmed in vitro as CMV antigen-specific.

This clone was observed a single time. Its target is not known. TCRdb keeps only in-frame clones here, not all; method: immunoSEQ multiplex PCR. The table has 65,000 to 80,000 clones, about 93% seen once; the top ten hold under 2%. Germline loops: CDR1 SEHNR, CDR2 FQNEAQ (reference sequence). The CDR3 totals 17 residues. The V segment lost 5 bases and the J segment 1 base; nucleotides outside the gene matches: 4. Input material: PBMCs. This receptor was obtained from a woman in her late teens or twenties in good health and CMV-seropositive. The chain joins TRBV7-9 to TRBJ2-2; TRBD2 matches 13 bases. DNA for the CDR3: TGTGCCAGCAGCCCGACTAGCGGGGGGTGGAACACCGGGGAGCTGTTTTTT. It is translated as CASSPTSGGWNTGELFF.